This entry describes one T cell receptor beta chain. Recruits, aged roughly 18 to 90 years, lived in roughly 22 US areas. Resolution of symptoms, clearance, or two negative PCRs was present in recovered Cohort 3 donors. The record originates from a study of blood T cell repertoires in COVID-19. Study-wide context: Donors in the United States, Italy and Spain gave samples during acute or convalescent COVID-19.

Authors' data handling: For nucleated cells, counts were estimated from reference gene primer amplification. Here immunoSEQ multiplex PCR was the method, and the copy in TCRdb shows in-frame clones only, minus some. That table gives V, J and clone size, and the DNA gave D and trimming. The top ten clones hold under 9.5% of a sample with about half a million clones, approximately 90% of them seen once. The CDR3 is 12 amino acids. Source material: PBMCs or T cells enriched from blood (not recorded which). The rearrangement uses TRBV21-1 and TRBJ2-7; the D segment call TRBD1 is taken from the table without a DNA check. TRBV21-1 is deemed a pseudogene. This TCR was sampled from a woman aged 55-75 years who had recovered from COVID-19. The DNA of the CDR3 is TGTGCCACCTTCGGCAGGGGTTACGAGCAGTACTTC. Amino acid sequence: CATFGRGYEQYF.